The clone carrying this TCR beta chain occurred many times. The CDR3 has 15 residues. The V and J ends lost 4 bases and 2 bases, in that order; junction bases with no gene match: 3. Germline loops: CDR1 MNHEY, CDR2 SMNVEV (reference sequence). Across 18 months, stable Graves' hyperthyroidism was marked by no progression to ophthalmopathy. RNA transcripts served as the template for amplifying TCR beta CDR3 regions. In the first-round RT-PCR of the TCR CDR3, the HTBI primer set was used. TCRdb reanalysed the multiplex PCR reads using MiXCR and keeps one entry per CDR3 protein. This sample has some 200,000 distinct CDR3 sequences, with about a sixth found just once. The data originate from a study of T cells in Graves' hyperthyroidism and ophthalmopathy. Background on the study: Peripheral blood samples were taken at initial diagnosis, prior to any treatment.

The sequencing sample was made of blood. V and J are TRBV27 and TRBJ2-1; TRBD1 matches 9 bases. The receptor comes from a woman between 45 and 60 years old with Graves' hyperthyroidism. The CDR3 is CASSSRQGAYNEQFF. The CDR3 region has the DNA TGTGCCAGCAGTTCTCGACAGGGGGCCTACAATGAGCAGTTCTTC.